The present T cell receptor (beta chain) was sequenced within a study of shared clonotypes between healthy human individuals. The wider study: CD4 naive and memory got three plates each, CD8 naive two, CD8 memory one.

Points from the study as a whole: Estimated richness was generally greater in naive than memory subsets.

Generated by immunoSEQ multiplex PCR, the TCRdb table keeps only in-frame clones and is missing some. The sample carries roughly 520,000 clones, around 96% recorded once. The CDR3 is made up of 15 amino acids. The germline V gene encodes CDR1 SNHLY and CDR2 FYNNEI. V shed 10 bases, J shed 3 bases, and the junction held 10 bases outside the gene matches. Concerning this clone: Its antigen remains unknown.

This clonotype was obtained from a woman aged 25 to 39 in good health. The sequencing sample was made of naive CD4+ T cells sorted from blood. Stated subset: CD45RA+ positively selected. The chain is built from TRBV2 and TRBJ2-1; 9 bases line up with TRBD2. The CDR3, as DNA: TGTGCCATTCATAGCGGGAGAGAGTACTACAATGAGCAGTTCTTC. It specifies CAIHSGREYYNEQFF.